This T cell receptor (beta chain) was sequenced in a study of T cell changes during pregnancy in multiple sclerosis. Sequenced by immunoSEQ multiplex PCR; TCRdb stores in-frame clones only, minus some. The sample contains some 97,000 clones, about 92% of which appear only once. The receptor was derived from a female donor with multiple sclerosis, enrolled in a pregnancy study. The sequenced sample was peripheral blood, obtained in the second trimester of pregnancy.

The CDR3 DNA reads TGTGCCAGCAGTTTTTCCGGGACAGGGGGGCAGACGGAACTGTTTTTT. Residues: CASSFSGTGGQTELFF. The V gene is TRBV6-5, the J gene TRBJ1-4, with 11 nucleotides matching TRBD1. CDR1 is MNHEY, CDR2 SVGAGI, per germline. This CDR3 comprises 16 residues. J gave up 12 bases and V 4 bases, and 13 bases lay outside the gene matches.